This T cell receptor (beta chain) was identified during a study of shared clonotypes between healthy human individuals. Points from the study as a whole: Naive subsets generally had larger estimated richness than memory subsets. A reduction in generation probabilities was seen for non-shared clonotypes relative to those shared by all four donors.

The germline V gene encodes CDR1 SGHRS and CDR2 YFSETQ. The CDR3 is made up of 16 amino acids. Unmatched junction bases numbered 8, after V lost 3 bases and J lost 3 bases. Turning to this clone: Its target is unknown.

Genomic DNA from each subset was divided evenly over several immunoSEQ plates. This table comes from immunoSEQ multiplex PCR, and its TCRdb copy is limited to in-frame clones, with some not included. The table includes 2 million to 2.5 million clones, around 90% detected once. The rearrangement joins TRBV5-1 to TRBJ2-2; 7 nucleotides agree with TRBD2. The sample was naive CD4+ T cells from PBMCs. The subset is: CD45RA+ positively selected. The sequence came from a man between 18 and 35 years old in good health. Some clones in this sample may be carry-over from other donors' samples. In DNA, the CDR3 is TGCGCCAGCAGCTACCTGGGAGGGGTCGACACCGGGGAGCTGTTTTTT. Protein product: CASSYLGGVDTGELFF.